The 4 T cell receptor beta chains below all came from one sample that was sequenced in a study of patients and donors after allogeneic stem cell transplantation. Using its own MiXCR run on the RT-PCR reads, TCRdb lists one record per CDR3 protein. The sample consists of over 400,000 distinct CDR3 sequences, 15% to 20% of them appearing once. What was sequenced was blood, either unsorted or a sorted T cell fraction (not recorded which). These receptors were taken from a human donor who was either an allogeneic HSCT recipient or a stem cell or donor lymphocyte infusion donor (not recorded which). It is not recorded whose cells these are; they may come from a transplant donor.

CDR3 sequence (DNA): TGTGCCAGCAGCCGAGATGGACAGATCCGGACCGGGGAGCTGTTTTTT. Encoded protein: CASSRDGQIRTGELFF. The genes are TRBV4-2 and TRBJ2-2; D is possibly TRBD1 (6 bases). The germline V gene has CDR1 LGHNA and CDR2 YNFKEQ. Trimming removed 4 bases at V and 5 bases at J, with 17 bases between. The CDR3 is made up of 16 amino acids.

This clonotype was found a few times. This sequence joins TRBV5-1 and TRBJ1-4; 10 positions match TRBD1. The CDR3 is 16 residues long. Germline assignment: CDR1 SGHRS and CDR2 YFSETQ. V was pared by 4 bases and J by 4 bases, with 7 bases of the junction left unmatched. Here the CDR3 reads CASSSDRGRGNEKLFF. The CDR3 DNA sequence: TGCGCCAGCAGCAGCGACAGGGGGCGAGGTAATGAAAAACTGTTTTTT.

The chain links TRBV30 to TRBJ2-5, with D perhaps assigned TRBD1 or TRBD2 (6 bases each). Trimming stripped 0 bases from V and 5 bases from J, with 13 bases between. The CDR3 is made up of 14 amino acids. CDR1 GTSNPN and CDR2 SVGIG come from the germline V gene (reference sequence). The DNA of the CDR3 is TGTGCCTGGAGTGTATTCGGGGGCTCGGAGACCCAGTACTTC. Protein: CAWSVFGGSETQYF.

This clonotype was picked up many times. The gene calls are TRBV5-1 and TRBJ1-5; possibly TRBD1 for D (5 bases). The V end was cut by 4 bases, the J end by 0 bases, with 11 bases between. The CDR3 has 15 residues. CDR1 and CDR2 (germline): SGHRS, YFSETQ. CDR3 sequence (DNA): TGCGCCAGCAGCCTGGAGGGACTTAGCAATCAGCCCCAGCATTTT. As protein: CASSLEGLSNQPQHF.